The clone carrying this T cell receptor (beta chain) was counted only a few times. Its antigen is unidentified. The data were taken from a study of Graves' ophthalmopathy and Graves' hyperthyroidism. Study-wide findings and caveats: Cross-validated, the 13-signature model showed 87.88%/81.08% sensitivity/specificity, and 80%/75% in the test set. Most thyroid-expanded clonotypes exceeding 0.001 frequency were also found in blood.

Amplified material comprised TCR beta CDR3 regions derived from RNA transcripts. Scientists carried out first-round RT-PCR using HTBI primers and then a second-round multiplex PCR. TCRdb used MiXCR to reprocess the multiplex PCR reads, holding one entry per CDR3 protein. The sample lists fewer than 70,000 distinct CDR3 sequences, about half occurring once. Pregnancy or lactation, uncontrolled infections and other autoimmune diseases were grounds for excluding patients. The diagnosis was founded upon clinical symptoms, serum thyroxine, TRAb, thyroid ultrasound and orbital computed tomography. Trimming at V came to 0 bases and at J to 6 bases, leaving 9 bases not matched to a gene. The CDR3 is 17 amino acids. The germline V gene encodes CDR1 LGHDT and CDR2 YNNKEL (reference sequence).

The chain uses TRBV3-1 and TRBJ2-1; TRBD2 matches 9 bases. Sequencing used peripheral blood. This TCR came from an adult woman with Graves' ophthalmopathy. DNA for the CDR3: TGTGCCAGCAGCCAAGAGGTGAGCGGGAGGACTGCCAATGAGCAGTTCTTC. Translated, it gives CASSQEVSGRTANEQFF.